These T cell receptor beta chains were read from a single sample in a study of cytomegalovirus exposure and HLA in healthy donors. Sequenced by immunoSEQ multiplex PCR; TCRdb stores in-frame clones only, minus some. The data hold 200,000 to 250,000 clones, with almost 80% observed a single time. The sequenced material came from PBMCs. These TCRs come from a male donor in good health and CMV-seronegative. Each CDR3 is given with its conserved first and last residue. D genes are given only for firm matches. Clone size is stated in some rows and not others, as once, few, many or a class when expanded.

>few|TRBV6-6|TRBJ2-7|TRBD1
TGTGCCAGCAGTTACGTGGGACAGGGAGATAACGAGCAGTACTTC
CASSYVGQGDNEQYF
>.|TRBV6-1|TRBJ2-7|TRBD2
TGTGCCAGCAGGGCGGAGCGGGAGACCTACGAGCAGTACTTC
CASRAERETYEQYF
>.|TRBV4-1|TRBJ2-3|.
TGCGCCAGCAGCCAAGAAGGGACTCCCACTGTAGCAGATACGCAGTATTTT
CASSQEGTPTVADTQYF
>.|TRBV7-3|TRBJ2-5|TRBD2
TGTGCCAGCAGCCCCGGGGGGAACCAAGAGACCCAGTACTTC
CASSPGGNQETQYF
>.|TRBV7-9|TRBJ2-5|TRBD2
TGTGCCAGCAAGCTTGCGGGGGGTTTTGGCGAGACCCAGTACTTC
CASKLAGGFGETQYF
>.|TRBV10-2|TRBJ2-5|TRBD1
TGCGCCAGCAGTCCCGGGACAGGGATCATAAAGACCCAGTACTTC
CASSPGTGIIKTQYF
>.|TRBV28|TRBJ2-4|TRBD1
TGTGCCAGCAGTTCCTTAAGACAGGGGAACATTCAGTACTTC
CASSSLRQGNIQYF
>.|TRBV15|TRBJ2-3|TRBD2
TGTGCCACCAGCAGAGCCCTAGCGGGAGATGGAACAGATACGCAGTATTTT
CATSRALAGDGTDTQYF
>.|TRBV28|TRBJ1-2|.
TGTGCCAGCAGTTTAAGCGGTACTAACCCGTATGGCTACACCTTC
CASSLSGTNPYGYTF
>.|TRBV6-5|TRBJ2-7|.
TGTGCCAGCAGTTACGACGCGGCGGGCGAGCAGTACTTC
CASSYDAAGEQYF
>.|TRBV19|TRBJ2-1|.
TGTGCCAGTAGTATTCAGGGCTCCTACAATGAGCAGTTCTTC
CASSIQGSYNEQFF
>few|TRBV4-1|TRBJ2-7|TRBD1
TGCGCCAGCAGCCAACTGGACAGGATATCCTACGAGCAGTACTTC
CASSQLDRISYEQYF
>.|TRBV6-1|TRBJ2-1|.
TGTGCCAGCAGTGATAGGCTTGACCGAGGGCAGTTCTTC
CASSDRLDRGQFF
>.|TRBV9|TRBJ1-1|.
TGTGCCAGCAGCCCCAGCCCCGGAGTGGGTGAAGCTTTCTTT
CASSPSPGVGEAFF
>.|TRBV28|TRBJ2-2|.
TGTGCCAGCACTCTGGGCCAGCGGGTCACCGGGGAGCTGTTTTTT
CASTLGQRVTGELFF
>.|TRBV2|TRBJ2-3|.
TGTGCCAGCAGTGATTTCATTGCGGGTACGCAGTATTTT
CASSDFIAGTQYF
>.|TRBV6-1|TRBJ2-7|.
TGTGCCAGCAATGGCAACGAGCAGTACTTC
CASNGNEQYF
>few|TRBV5-6|TRBJ1-4|.
TGTGCCAGCAGCACGGGGGTCCCTAATGAAAAACTGTTTTTT
CASSTGVPNEKLFF
>.|TRBV5-6|TRBJ1-2|.
TGTGCCAGCAGCTGGAGGCGGGGTCCCGAAGCGACATACTATGGCTACACCTTC
CASSWRRGPEATYYGYTF
>.|TRBV15|TRBJ2-1|.
TGTGCCTCCAGGCGGCAGACGGCCTACAATGAGCAGTTCTTC
CASRRQTAYNEQFF
>.|TRBV2|TRBJ2-7|TRBD1
TGTGCCAGCAGTGAAGGGCAGGGGGCTTCCTACGAGCAGTACTTC
CASSEGQGASYEQYF
>.|TRBV7-3|TRBJ2-1|TRBD1
TGTGCCAGCAGCTTCCGTTCCAGGACAGGGATCCCGAACTCTACCAACAATGAGCAGTTCTTC
CASSFRSRTGIPNSTNNEQFF
>once|TRBV18|TRBJ2-7|.
TGTGCCAGCTCACCACCGTTGGAGAACTCCTACGAGCAGTACTTC
CASSPPLENSYEQYF
>once|TRBV11-2|TRBJ2-2|.
TGTGCCAGCAGCCTGGTTGGGCGGTCCGAGGGCACCGGGGAGCTGTTTTTT
CASSLVGRSEGTGELFF
>.|TRBV11-1|TRBJ1-1|TRBD1
TGTGCCAGCAGCTCTGGTTCAGGGGGAGAGAACACTGAAGCTTTCTTT
CASSSGSGGENTEAFF
>.|TRBV11-3|TRBJ2-3|.
TGTGCCAGCAGCCACGCTGGGAGAGATACGCAGTATTTT
CASSHAGRDTQYF
>.|TRBV9|TRBJ2-1|.
TGTGCCAGCAGCGTAGGTGGGGGGGAGCAGTTCTTC
CASSVGGGEQFF
>.|TRBV5-1|TRBJ1-2|TRBD1
TGCGCCAGCAGCTCTGGACAGGGAGGGACGGGCTACACCTTC
CASSSGQGGTGYTF
>.|TRBV9|TRBJ1-1|TRBD1
TGTGCCAGCAGCCCCCGACAGGGGGCGGTCACTGAAGCTTTCTTT
CASSPRQGAVTEAFF
>.|TRBV5-8|TRBJ1-1|.
TGTGCCAGCGCGACAGGACACACTGAAGCTTTCTTT
CASATGHTEAFF
>.|TRBV25-1|TRBJ2-7|.
TGTGCCAGCAGCAGGATCTACGAGCAGTACTTC
CASSRIYEQYF
>.|TRBV27|TRBJ1-2|.
TGTGCCAGCAGTTCGCTAAGGGGGTGGGGGGGGACTGTCGCGGATGGCTACACCTTC
CASSSLRGWGGTVADGYTF
>.|TRBV19|TRBJ1-1|.
TGTGCCAGTAGTATTAAGAGGGCTTCTGAAGCTTTCTTT
CASSIKRASEAFF
>.|TRBV4-1|TRBJ2-7|.
TGCGCCAGCAGCCCCCGGGAGTCCTCCTACGAGCAGTACTTC
CASSPRESSYEQYF
>.|TRBV2|TRBJ2-7|TRBD2
TGTGCCAGCAGTGAATTGTCGGGTAGCGGGGTCTACGAGCAGTACTTC
CASSELSGSGVYEQYF
>.|TRBV27|TRBJ1-5|TRBD1
TGTGCCGGCAGGACAGGGGGCAATCAGCCCCAGCATTTT
CAGRTGGNQPQHF
>.|TRBV6-6|TRBJ2-5|.
TGTGCCAGCAGTTACTCTACAGGAATTCAAGAGACCCAGTACTTC
CASSYSTGIQETQYF
>.|TRBV2|TRBJ2-2|TRBD1
TGTGCCAGCAGCCTTACCGCACAGGGGGCTGCCGGGGAGCTGTTTTTT
CASSLTAQGAAGELFF
>.|TRBV28|TRBJ2-7|.
TGTGCCAGCCGGGTTCTAGGGCAGGGGTTCCACGAGCAGTACTTC
CASRVLGQGFHEQYF
>.|TRBV25-1|TRBJ2-3|TRBD1
TGTGCCAGCAGTGCCTACAGGGGGCTAAAATCGGATACGCAGTATTTT
CASSAYRGLKSDTQYF
>.|TRBV5-1|TRBJ1-1|.
TGCGCCAGCAGCTTGAGGGGGAGTATGAACACTGAAGCTTTCTTT
CASSLRGSMNTEAFF
>.|TRBV7-9|TRBJ2-1|TRBD2
TGTGCCAGCAGCTATTCCGGGACTAGCGGCAATGAGCAGTTCTTC
CASSYSGTSGNEQFF
>.|TRBV2|TRBJ2-3|.
TGTGCCAGCAGCCCAGGGGCTAGTAAACAAGATACGCAGTATTTT
CASSPGASKQDTQYF
>.|TRBV19|TRBJ1-4|TRBD1
TGTGCCAGTAGTGTCCGGACAGGGAATGAAAAACTGTTTTTT
CASSVRTGNEKLFF
>.|TRBV2|TRBJ2-1|TRBD2
TGTGCCAGCAGTGATAGCGGGACGAGCTCCTACAATGAGCAGTTCTTC
CASSDSGTSSYNEQFF